This entry is about one T cell receptor (beta chain). The antigen remains undetermined. The data originate from a study of T cell responses to AZD1222 COVID-19 vaccine. Profiled with immunoSEQ multiplex PCR; TCRdb holds only in-frame clones, not every one. This table holds about 140,000 clones, around 90% found once. In germline, CDR1 is MDHEN, CDR2 SYDVKM. The V end was cut by 2 bases, the J end by 1 base, with 5 bases between. The CDR3 contains 14 residues. Study-level points and caveats: Spike-specific TCR breadth and depth went up after people got two AZD1222 doses. Females made up more of the donors, who were largely white British, and clonal diversity may have come out too low. Regions 160-218 and 743-854 dominated among vaccine-associated CD4 TCRs spanning spike. Repertoires were collected only later (after the peak T cell response had occurred).

This chain links TRBV28 with TRBJ2-2, with no clear D. This clonotype was obtained from an adult in good health. Specimen: peripheral blood, collected on day 0 of AZD1222 vaccination. The CDR3 loop is CASSLGQNTGELFF. The CDR3 bases are TGTGCCAGCAGTTTAGGGCAGAACACCGGGGAGCTGTTTTTT.